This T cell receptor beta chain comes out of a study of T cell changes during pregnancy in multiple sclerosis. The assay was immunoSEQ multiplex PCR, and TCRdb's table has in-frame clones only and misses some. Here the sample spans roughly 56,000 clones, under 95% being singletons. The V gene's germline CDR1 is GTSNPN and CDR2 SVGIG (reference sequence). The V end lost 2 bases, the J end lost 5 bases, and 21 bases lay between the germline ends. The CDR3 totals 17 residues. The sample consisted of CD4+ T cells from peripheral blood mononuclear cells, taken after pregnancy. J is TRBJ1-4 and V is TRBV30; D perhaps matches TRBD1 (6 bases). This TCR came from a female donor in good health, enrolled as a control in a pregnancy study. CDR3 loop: CAWSILGRGEANEKLFF. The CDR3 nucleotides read TGTGCCTGGAGTATCCTGGGCAGGGGTGAAGCGAATGAAAAACTGTTTTTT. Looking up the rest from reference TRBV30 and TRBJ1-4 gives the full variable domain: SQTIHQWPATLVQPVGSPLSLECTVEGTSNPNLYWYRQAAGRGLQLLFYSVGIGQISSEVPQNLSASRPQDRQFILSSKKLLLSDSGFYLCAWSILGRGEANEKLFFGSGTQLSVL.